A single sample is the source of the 31 T cell receptor beta chains below, sequenced in a study of T cell repertoires in cytomegalovirus infection (dated by TCRdb to between 2017 and 2020). What these receptors recognize is not known. According to the study, the label for this sample's treatment or condition signals: in vitro stimulation with specific CMV peptide epitopes to enrich CMV-specific T cells. Sequencing was carried out with an Illumina HiSeq 1500. The raw public reads went through TCRdb reprocessing: fastp at Q25, MiXCR clone calling, in-frame beta chains kept. Every entry covers one CDR3 protein and lists the most common genes and DNA from its rows. Within this sample are approximately 260,000 distinct CDR3 sequences, with roughly a fifth of them counted one time only. The top ten hold roughly 19% of the sample. Sequences were derived from cultured PBMCs, sampled from culture after CMV antigen stimulation. These receptors all stem from a human donor in good health (CMV status not recorded). Some clones in this sample may be carry-over from other donors' samples.

This clonotype has at least ten counts. V and J are TRBV7-9 and TRBJ1-1, with D tentatively TRBD1 (5 bases). V was pared by 5 bases and J by 1 base, with 14 bases between. Germline V lookup: CDR1 SEHNR, CDR2 FQNEAQ (reference sequence). The length of the CDR3 is 15 residues. The CDR3 nucleotides read TGTGCCAGCAGCATACTAACAGGATCGAACACTGAAGCTTTCTTT. Protein sequence: CASSILTGSNTEAFF.

This clonotype was seen many times. CDR3 DNA sequence: TGTGCCAGCAGTTACTTAATGAGGGGAGGGTCCTATAATTCACCCCTCCACTTT. It codes for CASSYLMRGGSYNSPLHF. The rearrangement uses TRBV6-5 and TRBJ1-6, with D possibly TRBD1 on 5 matching bases. V lost 1 base and J 1 base, leaving 14 bases between the germline ends. Germline values: CDR1 MNHEY, CDR2 SVGAGI. The length of the CDR3 is 18 residues.

Concerning this clonotype: Mismatch with germline at one junction end may stem from a read error. The chain has TRBV29-1 and TRBJ2-5; TRBD1 matches at 10 bases. Germline CDR1 is SQVTM and CDR2 is ANQGSEA. The CDR3 runs to 12 residues. The CDR3: CSVARSGQGEHF. In nucleotides, the CDR3 is TGCAGCGTAGCTCGATCCGGACAGGGGGAGCACTTC.

About this clonotype itself: This may come from a read error, since a much larger clone is one base off. No conserved phenylalanine or tryptophan ends this CDR3, so it is likely a read error. The chain recombines TRBV7-2 with TRBJ2-3, with D unresolved. The CDR3 totals 14 residues. The V gene lost 5 bases and the J gene lost 3 bases, with 12 bases spanning the gap. Germline V lookup: CDR1 SGHTA, CDR2 FQGNSA. In DNA form, the CDR3 reads TGTGCCAGCAGCAAAGGACCTGCGACAGATACGCAGTATCTT. Translated, it gives CASSKGPATDTQYL.

The chain links TRBV20-1 to TRBJ2-1, with D perhaps TRBD1 (6 bases). The germline V gene encodes CDR1 DFQATT and CDR2 SNEGSKA (reference sequence). The CDR3 runs to 16 residues. The V gene lost 1 base and the J gene lost 4 bases, with 17 bases spanning the gap. The CDR3 is CSARGATGSRYNEQFF. The CDR3 nucleotides are TGCAGTGCTAGAGGGGCGACAGGATCTAGGTACAATGAGCAGTTCTTC.

This rearrangement joins TRBV12-3 or TRBV12-4 to TRBJ1-2; no clear D. The V end lost 5 bases, the J end lost 6 bases, and 7 bases lay between the germline ends. This CDR3 contains 11 residues. DNA of the CDR3: TGTGCCAGCAGTGAGGGTCATGGCTACACCTTC. Translated: CASSEGHGYTF.

The chain has TRBV7-2 and TRBJ2-2, with 7 bases that match TRBD2. This CDR3 spans 15 amino acids. CDR1 is SGHTA, CDR2 FQGNSA, per germline. The ends lost 5 bases at V and 6 bases at J; junction bases unmatched: 9. The CDR3 region is CASSALQRGAGELFF. The CDR3 DNA is TGTGCCAGCAGCGCGCTTCAGCGGGGTGCCGGGGAGCTGTTTTTT.

This clonotype appeared a few times. The chain employs TRBV6-1 and TRBJ1-5; D unresolved. The CDR3 is 13 residues long. V lost 1 base and J 9 bases, leaving 10 bases between the germline ends. The germline gives CDR1 MNHNS, CDR2 SASEGT. CDR3 sequence: CASSEDYASPQHF. The CDR3 nucleotides read TGTGCCAGCAGTGAAGACTACGCATCGCCCCAGCATTTT.

J is TRBJ1-5 and V is TRBV12-3 or TRBV12-4; 12 bases fit TRBD1. The CDR3 spans 19 residues. V lost 5 bases and J lost 2; bases outside the gene matches: 13. For the CDR3, the DNA is TGTGCCAGCAGTCCTGGGACAGGGGGCATGGTTTATCGCAATCAGCCCCAGCATTTT. It is translated as CASSPGTGGMVYRNQPQHF.

This clonotype was counted only a few times. The chain employs TRBV20-1 and TRBJ2-3; TRBD1 is a possible D gene (6 bases). This CDR3 is built from 17 residues. V shed 0 bases and J shed 5 bases, with 21 bases lying between them. Germline CDR1 DFQATT, CDR2 SNEGSKA (reference sequence). The CDR3 DNA sequence: TGCAGTGCTAGAGATGGGACCCTGCTGGACAGCCAAGATACGCAGTATTTT. Translation: CSARDGTLLDSQDTQYF.

This clonotype was seen only a few times. The chain recombines TRBV19 with TRBJ2-7; 8 nucleotides agree with TRBD1. Germline-derived CDR1 and CDR2 are LNHDA and SQIVND (reference sequence). The CDR3 extends over 15 amino acids. V was clipped by 5 bases and J by 3 bases; unmatched bases: 9. The CDR3 nucleotides are TGTGCCAGTAGTCCGGACAGGGAGAACCACTACGAGCAGTACTTC. It codes for CASSPDRENHYEQYF.

This clonotype was observed a few times. The chain links TRBV7-6 to TRBJ2-4, with D maybe TRBD2 (6 bases). Trimming removed 0 bases at V and 8 bases at J, with 26 bases between. Germline CDR1 and CDR2: SGHVS and FNYEAQ. The CDR3 has 19 residues. The CDR3: CASSLAPLGSAGPRHIQYF. In DNA form, the CDR3 reads TGTGCCAGCAGCTTAGCCCCCTTGGGATCTGCGGGACCAAGACACATTCAGTACTTC.

This clonotype came up once. The rearrangement uses TRBV12-3 or TRBV12-4 and TRBJ2-1, with D possibly TRBD1 on 5 matching bases. V was cut by 7 bases and J by 0 bases, with 7 bases left in between. CDR3 size: 13 residues. DNA of the CDR3: TGTGCCAGCATAAGGGGCTCCTACAATGAGCAGTTCTTC. Protein: CASIRGSYNEQFF.

This clonotype was counted at least ten times. The J gene is TRBJ2-7, the V gene TRBV7-2; no clear D gene. CDR1 is SGHTA and CDR2 is FQGNSA in the germline V gene. CDR3 length: 14 residues. V was cut by 3 bases and J by 2 bases, with 11 bases left in between. CDR3 coding DNA: TGTGCCAGCAGCTTTTCGCGATTACCCTACGAGCAGTACTTC. Translating gives CASSFSRLPYEQYF. Using reference TRBV7-2 and TRBJ2-7 for the parts outside the CDR3, the full variable domain is GAGVSQSPSNKVTEKGKDVELRCDPISGHTALYWYRQSLGQGLEFLIYFQGNSAPDKSGLPSDRFSAERTGGSVSTLTIQRTQQEDSAVYLCASSFSRLPYEQYFGPGTRLTVT.

The chain couples TRBV25-1 to TRBJ2-1; either TRBD1 or TRBD2 may supply D (5 bases each). Germline values: CDR1 MGHDK, CDR2 SYGVNS. There are 11 residues in the CDR3. Trimming removed 8 bases from V and 6 bases from J, with 8 bases in between. As DNA, the CDR3 is TGTGCCAGCTTGGGGGTCAATGAGCAGTTCTTC. This sequence encodes CASLGVNEQFF. The whole variable domain, remainder taken from reference TRBV25-1 and TRBJ2-1, is EADIYQTPRYLVIGTGKKITLECSQTMGHDKMYWYQQDPGMELHLIHYSYGVNSTEKGDLSSESTVSRIRTEHFPLTLESARPSHTSQYLCASLGVNEQFFGPGTRLTVL.

This clonotype was seen at least ten times. V gene TRBV7-2 combines with J gene TRBJ1-1; D is perhaps TRBD1 (5 bases). Germline V gene lookup returns CDR1 SGHTA and CDR2 FQGNSA. This CDR3 contains 12 residues. V gave up 5 bases and J gave up 7 bases, with 11 bases separating them. CDR3 sequence reads: CASSRRQGEAFF. The CDR3 region has the DNA TGTGCCAGCAGCCGGCGGCAGGGTGAAGCTTTCTTT.

The chain joins TRBV20-1 to TRBJ2-1, with no clear D. Deletions cut 0 bases from V and 4 bases from J, with 13 bases between. The germline CDR1 and CDR2 sequences are DFQATT and SNEGSKA (reference sequence). The CDR3 runs to 15 residues. CDR3 region: CSARDGDTGYNEQFF. The CDR3 region has the DNA TGCAGTGCTAGAGATGGAGACACCGGGTACAATGAGCAGTTCTTC.

The chain recombines TRBV7-8 with TRBJ1-3; no clear D. V lost 5 bases and J lost 4, with 6 bases in between. Looked up from germline, CDR1 is SGHVS and CDR2 is FQNEAQ. The CDR3 is 12 amino acids. CDR3 protein: CASSPNGNTIYF. The CDR3 nucleotides are TGTGCCAGCAGCCCTAACGGAAACACCATATATTTT.

The rearrangement links TRBV14 to TRBJ2-7; 7 bases line up with TRBD2. The CDR3 loop spans 20 amino acids. Trimming took 3 bases from V and 4 from J; bases not matched to a gene: 24. Germline CDR1 reads SGHDN; CDR2 reads FVKESK. Written as DNA, the CDR3 is TGTGCCAGCAGCCATCACCCCCGGGACCCCGCCGGCGGGAGTGGGTACGAGCAGTACTTC. This gives the protein CASSHHPRDPAGGSGYEQYF.

The rearrangement joins TRBV4-3 to TRBJ2-7; 8 bases line up with TRBD2. V was pared by 0 bases and J by 3 bases, with 7 bases of the junction left unmatched. The CDR3 has 16 residues. The V gene's germline CDR1 is LGHNA and CDR2 YSLEER. This chain's CDR3 is CASSQDIAGGRYEQYF. CDR3 sequence (DNA): TGCGCCAGCAGCCAAGATATCGCGGGAGGACGCTACGAGCAGTACTTC.

This clonotype was observed many times. The chain employs TRBV7-2 and TRBJ1-2; D possibly corresponds to TRBD1 (6 bases). The V gene lost 2 bases and the J gene lost 2 bases, with 18 bases spanning the gap. Germline CDR1 SGHTA, CDR2 FQGNSA. The CDR3 sequence is 17 residues long. In DNA form, the CDR3 reads TGTGCCAGCAGCTTAATCGTCGACAGGAGGGTGAACTATGGCTACACCTTC. Translated, it gives CASSLIVDRRVNYGYTF.

This clonotype occurred a few times. The rearrangement uses TRBV4-3 and TRBJ2-2, with D unclear. Germline V CDR1 and CDR2: LGHNA, YSLEER. This CDR3 has 14 amino acids. Trimming took off 5 bases at V and 6 bases at J, with 13 bases between the two ends. The CDR3 reads CASSSESRSGELFF. The CDR3 DNA reads TGCGCCAGCAGCTCGGAAAGTCGGTCCGGGGAGCTGTTTTTT.

This clonotype was counted at least ten times. The chain has TRBV7-8 and TRBJ2-3; the match to TRBD1 covers 7 bases. Germline trimming cut 5 bases from V and 0 bases from J; bases unmatched to any gene: 11. This CDR3 is 17 amino acids long. Germline values: CDR1 SGHVS, CDR2 FQNEAQ. The CDR3 here is CASSHDTGTASTDTQYF. The CDR3, as DNA: TGTGCCAGCAGCCATGATACCGGGACAGCTAGCACAGATACGCAGTATTTT.

This clonotype was recorded many times. The V call is TRBV7-9, the J call TRBJ2-3; weak D call: TRBD1 (6 bases). CDR1 and CDR2 (germline): SEHNR, FQNEAQ (reference sequence). The V gene lost 3 bases and the J gene lost 7 bases, with 17 bases spanning the gap. The CDR3 contains 15 residues. The CDR3 DNA follows: TGTGCCAGCAGCTTCGCAGGGGCAAGGCCAAATACGCAGTATTTT. Translation gives CASSFAGARPNTQYF.

This clonotype occurred a few times. The chain recombines TRBV2 with TRBJ2-7, with unresolved D. Germline CDR1 and CDR2: SNHLY and FYNNEI. The ends were cut back, 2 bases at V and 10 bases at J, with 12 bases in the middle. The CDR3 sequence is 12 residues long. This CDR3 reads CASSETGQVQYF. The CDR3 nucleotides are TGTGCCAGCAGTGAAACGGGTCAGGTCCAGTACTTC.

V usage is TRBV27 and J usage is TRBJ2-1; D possibly matches TRBD1 or TRBD2 (5 bases each). The CDR3 is made up of 16 amino acids. Germline V gene sequence: CDR1 MNHEY, CDR2 SMNVEV (reference sequence). The ends were cut back, 10 bases at V and 6 bases at J, with 25 bases in the middle. CDR3: CAISITAGGSGNEQFF. The CDR3 DNA reads as TGTGCCATCTCCATTACTGCTGGGGGTTCAGGCAATGAGCAGTTCTTC.

The chain uses TRBV2 and TRBJ2-3, with D possibly TRBD2 on 5 matching bases. Trimming shortened V by 1 base and J by 3 bases, and 11 bases separated the two germline ends. The germline V gene encodes CDR1 SNHLY and CDR2 FYNNEI. The CDR3 has 15 amino acids. CDR3 in DNA: TGTGCCAGCAGTGAAGTAGCGCTCCGGACAGATACGCAGTATTTT. As protein: CASSEVALRTDTQYF.

In this sample, this clonotype turned up a few times. This chain links TRBV9 with TRBJ1-1, with 7 bases aligning to TRBD1. CDR3 length: 14 amino acids. J lost 4 bases, V lost 4 bases, and 7 bases had no gene match. The V gene's germline CDR1 is SGDLS and CDR2 YYNGEE. The CDR3 DNA is TGTGCCAGCAGCAATCGGGCAGGGGGCACTGAAGCTTTCTTT. Translated: CASSNRAGGTEAFF.

This chain joins TRBV7-8 and TRBJ1-5; no firm D call. V was clipped by 2 bases and J by 1 base, with 9 bases between them. Looked up from germline, CDR1 is SGHVS and CDR2 is FQNEAQ. This CDR3 spans 15 amino acids. CDR3 bases: TGTGCCAGCAGCTTACGGTCGGGGAGCAATCAGCCCCAGCATTTT. Translated: CASSLRSGSNQPQHF.

This clonotype was observed many times. The rearrangement uses TRBV7-6 and TRBJ2-2; D tentatively reads TRBD1 or TRBD2 (5 bases each). CDR1 is SGHVS and CDR2 is FNYEAQ in the germline V gene. V was pared by 5 bases and J by 6 bases, with 19 bases between. The CDR3 is 16 residues long. This chain's CDR3 is CASSGGASTPAGELFF. Here the CDR3 DNA reads TGTGCCAGCAGCGGGGGAGCTTCTACCCCGGCCGGGGAGCTGTTTTTT.

This chain links TRBV6-2 or TRBV6-3 with TRBJ2-7; a weak D match, TRBD2 (6 bases). Trimming took off 6 bases at V and 2 bases at J, with 17 bases between the two ends. CDR1 is MNHEY and CDR2 is SVGEGT in the germline V gene. The CDR3 totals 15 residues. DNA for the CDR3: TGTGCCAGCAGAACAGCCCTAGCGTCAACCTACGAGCAGTACGTC. Translation: CASRTALASTYEQYV.